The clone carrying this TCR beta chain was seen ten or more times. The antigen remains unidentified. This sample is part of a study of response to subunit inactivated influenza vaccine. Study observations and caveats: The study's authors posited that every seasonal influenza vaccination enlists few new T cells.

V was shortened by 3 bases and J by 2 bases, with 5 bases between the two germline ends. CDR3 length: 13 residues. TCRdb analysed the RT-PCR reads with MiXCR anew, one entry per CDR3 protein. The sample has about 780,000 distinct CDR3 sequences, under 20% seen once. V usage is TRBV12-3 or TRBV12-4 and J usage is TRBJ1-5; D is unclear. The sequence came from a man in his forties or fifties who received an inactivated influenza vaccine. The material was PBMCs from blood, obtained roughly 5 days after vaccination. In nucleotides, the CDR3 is TGTGCCAGCAGTTTTGGAGGCAATCAGCCCCAGCATTTT. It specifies CASSFGGNQPQHF.